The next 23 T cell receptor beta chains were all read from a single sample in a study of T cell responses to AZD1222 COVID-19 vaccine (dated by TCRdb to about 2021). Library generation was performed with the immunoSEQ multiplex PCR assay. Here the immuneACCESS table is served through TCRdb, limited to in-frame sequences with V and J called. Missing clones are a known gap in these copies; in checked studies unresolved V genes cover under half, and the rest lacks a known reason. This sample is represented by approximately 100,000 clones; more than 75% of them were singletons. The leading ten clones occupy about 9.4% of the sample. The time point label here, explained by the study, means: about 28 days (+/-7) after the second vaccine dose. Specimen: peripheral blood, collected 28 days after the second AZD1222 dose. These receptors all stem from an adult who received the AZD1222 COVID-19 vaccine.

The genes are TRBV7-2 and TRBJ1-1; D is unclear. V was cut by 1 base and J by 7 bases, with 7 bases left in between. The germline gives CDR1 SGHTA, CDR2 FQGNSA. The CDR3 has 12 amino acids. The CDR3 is CASSLVGIEAFF. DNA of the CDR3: TGTGCCAGCAGCTTAGTTGGGATTGAAGCTTTCTTT.

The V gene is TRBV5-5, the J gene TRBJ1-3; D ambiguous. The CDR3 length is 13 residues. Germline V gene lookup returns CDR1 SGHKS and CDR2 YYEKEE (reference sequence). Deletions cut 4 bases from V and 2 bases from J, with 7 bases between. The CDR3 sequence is CASSRAPGNTIYF. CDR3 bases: TGTGCCAGCAGCCGTGCTCCTGGAAACACCATATATTTT.

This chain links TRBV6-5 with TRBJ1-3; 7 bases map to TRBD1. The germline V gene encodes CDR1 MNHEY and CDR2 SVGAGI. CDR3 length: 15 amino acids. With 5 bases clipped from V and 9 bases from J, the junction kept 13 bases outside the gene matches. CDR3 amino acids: CASSRTGSSLSTIYF. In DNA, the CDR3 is TGTGCCAGCAGTCGGACAGGCTCTTCCCTCAGCACCATATATTTT.

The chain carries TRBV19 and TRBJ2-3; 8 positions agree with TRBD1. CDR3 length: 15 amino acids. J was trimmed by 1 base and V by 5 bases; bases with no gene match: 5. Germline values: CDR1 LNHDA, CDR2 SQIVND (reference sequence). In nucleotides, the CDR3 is TGTGCCAGTAGTCCAGGGGGCGCGGGCACAGATACGCAGTATTTT. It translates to CASSPGGAGTDTQYF.

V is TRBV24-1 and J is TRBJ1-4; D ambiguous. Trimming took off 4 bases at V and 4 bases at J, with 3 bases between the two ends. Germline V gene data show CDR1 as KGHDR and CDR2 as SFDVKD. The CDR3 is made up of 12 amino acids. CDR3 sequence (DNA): TGTGCCACCAGTGACCGTAATGAAAAACTGTTTTTT. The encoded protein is CATSDRNEKLFF.

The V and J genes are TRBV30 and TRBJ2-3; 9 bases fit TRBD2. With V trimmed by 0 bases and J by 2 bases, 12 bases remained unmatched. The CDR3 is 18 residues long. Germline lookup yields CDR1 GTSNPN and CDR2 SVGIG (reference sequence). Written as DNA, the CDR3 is TGTGCCTGGAGTGTACGGCGGGAGGGAGCGGGGGACACAGATACGCAGTATTTT. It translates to CAWSVRREGAGDTDTQYF.

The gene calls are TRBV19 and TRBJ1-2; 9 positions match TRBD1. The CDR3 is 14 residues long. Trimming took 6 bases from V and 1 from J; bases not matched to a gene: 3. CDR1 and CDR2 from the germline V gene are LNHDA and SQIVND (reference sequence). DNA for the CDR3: TGTGCCAGTAGGCTGACAGGGGGTAACTATGGCTACACCTTC. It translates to CASRLTGGNYGYTF.

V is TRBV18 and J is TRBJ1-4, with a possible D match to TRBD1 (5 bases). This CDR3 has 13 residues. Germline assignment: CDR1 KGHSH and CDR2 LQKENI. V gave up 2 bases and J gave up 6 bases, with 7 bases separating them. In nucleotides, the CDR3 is TGTGCCAGCTCACCAGGGGCGGATGAAAAACTGTTTTTT. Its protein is CASSPGADEKLFF.

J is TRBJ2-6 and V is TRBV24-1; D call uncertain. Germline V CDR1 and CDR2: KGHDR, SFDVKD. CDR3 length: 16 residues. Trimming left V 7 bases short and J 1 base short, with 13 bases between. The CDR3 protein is CATSTTEISGANVLTF. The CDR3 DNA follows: TGTGCCACCAGCACTACTGAGATTTCTGGGGCCAACGTCCTGACTTTC.

The CDR3 loop is CASSYPWDYNEQFF. CDR3 nucleotide sequence: TGTGCCAGCAGTTACCCGTGGGACTACAATGAGCAGTTCTTC. This chain joins TRBV6-6 and TRBJ2-1, with no clear D. V was clipped by 2 bases and J by 3 bases, with 8 bases between them. Germline CDR1 is MNHNY and CDR2 is SVGAGI (reference sequence). CDR3 length: 14 amino acids.

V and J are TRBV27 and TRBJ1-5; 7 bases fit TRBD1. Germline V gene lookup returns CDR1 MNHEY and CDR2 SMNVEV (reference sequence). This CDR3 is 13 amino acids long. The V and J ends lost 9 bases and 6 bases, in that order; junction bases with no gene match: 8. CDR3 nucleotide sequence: TGTGCCAGTAGACAGGGTAGTCGTCAGCCCCAGCATTTT. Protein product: CASRQGSRQPQHF.

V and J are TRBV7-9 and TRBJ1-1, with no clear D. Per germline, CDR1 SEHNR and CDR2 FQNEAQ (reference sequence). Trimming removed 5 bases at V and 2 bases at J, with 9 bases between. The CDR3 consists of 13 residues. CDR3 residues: CASSPPANTEAFF. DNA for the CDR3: TGTGCCAGCAGCCCCCCAGCTAACACTGAAGCTTTCTTT.

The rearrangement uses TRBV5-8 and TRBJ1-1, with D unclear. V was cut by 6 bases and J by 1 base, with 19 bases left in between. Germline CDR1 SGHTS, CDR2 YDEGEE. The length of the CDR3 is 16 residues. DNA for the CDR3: TGTGCCAGCAACACTGCCCGGGGAGGATGGAACACTGAAGCTTTCTTT. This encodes CASNTARGGWNTEAFF.

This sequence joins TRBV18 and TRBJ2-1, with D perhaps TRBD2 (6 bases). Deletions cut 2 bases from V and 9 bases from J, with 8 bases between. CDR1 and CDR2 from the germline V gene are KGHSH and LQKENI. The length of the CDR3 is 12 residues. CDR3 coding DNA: TGTGCCAGCTCACCAAATAGCGGTGAGCAGTTCTTC. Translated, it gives CASSPNSGEQFF. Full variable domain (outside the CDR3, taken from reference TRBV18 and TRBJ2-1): NAGVMQNPRHLVRRRGQEARLRCSPMKGHSHVYWYRQLPEEGLKFMVYLQKENIIDESGMPKERFSAEFPKEGPSILRIQQVVRGDSAAYFCASSPNSGEQFFGPGTRLTVL.

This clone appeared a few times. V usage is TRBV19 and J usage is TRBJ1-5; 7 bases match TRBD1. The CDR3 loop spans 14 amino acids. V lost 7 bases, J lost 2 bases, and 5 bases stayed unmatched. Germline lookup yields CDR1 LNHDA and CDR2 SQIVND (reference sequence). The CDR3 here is CASTTGIGNQPQHF. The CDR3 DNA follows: TGTGCCAGTACGACAGGGATTGGCAATCAGCCCCAGCATTTT.

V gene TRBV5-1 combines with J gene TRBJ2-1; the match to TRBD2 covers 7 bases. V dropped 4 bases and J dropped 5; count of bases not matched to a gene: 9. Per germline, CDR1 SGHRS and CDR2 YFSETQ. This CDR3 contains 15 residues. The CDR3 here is CASSGAGLLDNEQFF. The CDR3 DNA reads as TGCGCCAGCAGCGGGGCGGGACTACTGGACAATGAGCAGTTCTTC.

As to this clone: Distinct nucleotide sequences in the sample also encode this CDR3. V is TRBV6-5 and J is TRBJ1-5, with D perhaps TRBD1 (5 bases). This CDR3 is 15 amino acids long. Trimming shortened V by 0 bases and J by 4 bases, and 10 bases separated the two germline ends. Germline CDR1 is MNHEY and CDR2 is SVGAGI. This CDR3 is CASSYSGTGNQPQHF. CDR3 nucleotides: TGTGCCAGCAGTTACTCTGGGACCGGTAATCAGCCCCAGCATTTT.

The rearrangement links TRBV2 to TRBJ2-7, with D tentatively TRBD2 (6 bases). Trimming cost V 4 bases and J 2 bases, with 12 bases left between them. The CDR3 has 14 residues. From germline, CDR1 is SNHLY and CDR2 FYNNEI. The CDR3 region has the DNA TGTGCCAGCAGTGGACGGACTACCACCTACGAGCAGTACTTC. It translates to CASSGRTTTYEQYF.

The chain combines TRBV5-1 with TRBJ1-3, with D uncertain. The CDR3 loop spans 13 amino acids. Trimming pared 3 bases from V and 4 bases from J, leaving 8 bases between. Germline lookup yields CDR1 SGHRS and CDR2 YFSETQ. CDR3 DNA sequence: TGCGCCAGCAGCTATCCGGGGGGAAACACCATATATTTT. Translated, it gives CASSYPGGNTIYF. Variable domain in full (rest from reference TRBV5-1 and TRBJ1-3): KAGVTQTPRYLIKTRGQQVTLSCSPISGHRSVSWYQQTPGQGLQFLFEYFSETQRNKGNFPGRFSGRQFSNSRSEMNVSTLELGDSALYLCASSYPGGNTIYFGEGSWLTVV.

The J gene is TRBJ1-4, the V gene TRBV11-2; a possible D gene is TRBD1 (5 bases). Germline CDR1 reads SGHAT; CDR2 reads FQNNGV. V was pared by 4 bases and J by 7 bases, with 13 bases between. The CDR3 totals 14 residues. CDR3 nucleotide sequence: TGTGCCAGCAGCTCCGGCAGGGCGGGTGAAAAACTGTTTTTT. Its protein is CASSSGRAGEKLFF.

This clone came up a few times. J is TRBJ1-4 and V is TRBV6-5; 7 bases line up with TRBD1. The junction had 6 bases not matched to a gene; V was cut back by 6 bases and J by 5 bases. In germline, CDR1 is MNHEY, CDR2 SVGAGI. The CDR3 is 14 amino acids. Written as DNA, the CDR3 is TGTGCCAGCAGCAACAGGGGCGGGAATGAAAAACTGTTTTTT. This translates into CASSNRGGNEKLFF.

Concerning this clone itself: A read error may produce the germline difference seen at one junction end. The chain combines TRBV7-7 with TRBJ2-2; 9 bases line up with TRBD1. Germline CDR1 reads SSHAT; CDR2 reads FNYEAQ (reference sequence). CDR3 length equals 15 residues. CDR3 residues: CASSWGTGLPGELFF. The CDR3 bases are TGTGCTAGCAGCTGGGGGACAGGGCTTCCCGGGGAGCTGTTTTTT.

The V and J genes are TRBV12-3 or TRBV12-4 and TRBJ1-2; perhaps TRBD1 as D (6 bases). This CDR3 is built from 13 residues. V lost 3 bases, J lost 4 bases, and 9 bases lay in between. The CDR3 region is CASSFRQVYGYTF. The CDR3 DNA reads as TGTGCCAGCAGTTTTAGACAGGTCTATGGCTACACCTTC.